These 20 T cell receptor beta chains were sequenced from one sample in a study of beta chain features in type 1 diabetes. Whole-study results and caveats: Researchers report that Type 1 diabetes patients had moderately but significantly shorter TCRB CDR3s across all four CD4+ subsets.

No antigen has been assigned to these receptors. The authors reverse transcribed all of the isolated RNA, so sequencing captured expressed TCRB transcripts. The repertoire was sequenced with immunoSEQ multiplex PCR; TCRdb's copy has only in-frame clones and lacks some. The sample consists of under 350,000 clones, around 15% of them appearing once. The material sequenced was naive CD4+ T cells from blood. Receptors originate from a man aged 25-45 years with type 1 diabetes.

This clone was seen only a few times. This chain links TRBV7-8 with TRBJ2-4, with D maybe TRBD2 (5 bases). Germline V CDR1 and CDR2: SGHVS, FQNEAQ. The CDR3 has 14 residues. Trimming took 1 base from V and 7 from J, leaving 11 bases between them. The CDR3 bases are TGTGCCAGCAGCTTAGAGCGGTTCACCAACATTCAGTACTTC. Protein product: CASSLERFTNIQYF.

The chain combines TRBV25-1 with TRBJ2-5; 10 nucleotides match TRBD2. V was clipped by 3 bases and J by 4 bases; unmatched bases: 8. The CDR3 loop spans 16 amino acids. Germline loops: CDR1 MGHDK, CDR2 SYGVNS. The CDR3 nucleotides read TGTGCCAGCAGTGACGAGCGGGAGGGCCTGCTAGAGACCCAGTACTTC. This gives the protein CASSDEREGLLETQYF.

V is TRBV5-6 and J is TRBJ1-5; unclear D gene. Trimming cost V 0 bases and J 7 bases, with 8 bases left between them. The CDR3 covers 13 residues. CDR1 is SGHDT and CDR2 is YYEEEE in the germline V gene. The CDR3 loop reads CASSLGRGQPQHF. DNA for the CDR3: TGTGCCAGCAGCTTGGGCCGGGGACAGCCCCAGCATTTT. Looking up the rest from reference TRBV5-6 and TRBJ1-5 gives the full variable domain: DAGVTQSPTHLIKTRGQQVTLRCSPKSGHDTVSWYQQALGQGPQFIFQYYEEEERQRGNFPDRFSGHQFPNYSSELNVNALLLGDSALYLCASSLGRGQPQHFGDGTRLSIL.

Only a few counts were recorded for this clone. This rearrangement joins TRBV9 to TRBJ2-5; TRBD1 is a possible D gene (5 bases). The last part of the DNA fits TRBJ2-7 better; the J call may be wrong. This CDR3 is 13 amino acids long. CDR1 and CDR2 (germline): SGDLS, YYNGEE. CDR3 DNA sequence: TGTGCCAGCAGCGTGTGGGCGCAGGGCGAGCAGTACTTC. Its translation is CASSVWAQGEQYF.

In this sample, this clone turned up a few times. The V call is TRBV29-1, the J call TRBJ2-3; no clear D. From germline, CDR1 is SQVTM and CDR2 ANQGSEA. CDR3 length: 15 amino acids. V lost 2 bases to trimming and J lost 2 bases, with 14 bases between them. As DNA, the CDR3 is TGCAGCGTTGAACCCAGACGCGGATCCACAGATACGCAGTATTTT. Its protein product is CSVEPRRGSTDTQYF.

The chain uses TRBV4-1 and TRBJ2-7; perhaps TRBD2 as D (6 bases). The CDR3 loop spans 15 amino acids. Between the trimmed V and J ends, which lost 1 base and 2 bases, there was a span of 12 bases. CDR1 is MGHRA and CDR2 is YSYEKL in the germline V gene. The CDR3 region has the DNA TGCGCCAGCAGCCAAGGTGGGCTAGCGCCCTACGAGCAGTACTTC. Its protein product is CASSQGGLAPYEQYF.

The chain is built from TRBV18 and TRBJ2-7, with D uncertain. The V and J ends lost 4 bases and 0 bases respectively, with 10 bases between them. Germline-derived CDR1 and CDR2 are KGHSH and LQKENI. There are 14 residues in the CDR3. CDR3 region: CASSLLISSYEQYF. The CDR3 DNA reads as TGTGCCAGCTCACTGTTAATCAGCTCCTACGAGCAGTACTTC.

The CDR3 nucleotides are TGTGCCAGCAGCTTTTCTGCAGGGGGAGATACGCAGTATTTT. This sequence encodes CASSFSAGGDTQYF. The chain combines TRBV7-9 with TRBJ2-3; 7 nucleotides line up with TRBD1. V shed 3 bases and J 5 bases; nucleotides not matched to a gene: 5. Germline lookup yields CDR1 SEHNR and CDR2 FQNEAQ (reference sequence). This CDR3 region has 14 residues. The full variable domain, with the rest looked up from reference TRBV7-9 and TRBJ2-3, is DTGVSQNPRHKITKRGQNVTFRCDPISEHNRLYWYRQTLGQGPEFLTYFQNEAQLEKSRLLSDRFSAERPKGSFSTLEIQRTEQGDSAMYLCASSFSAGGDTQYFGPGTRLTVL.

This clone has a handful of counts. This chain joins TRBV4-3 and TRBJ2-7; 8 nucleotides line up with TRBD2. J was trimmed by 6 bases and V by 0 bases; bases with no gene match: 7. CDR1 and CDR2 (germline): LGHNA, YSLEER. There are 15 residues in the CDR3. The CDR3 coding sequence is TGCGCCAGCAGCCAAGATCAGAGCGGGAGACGCGAGCAGTACTTC. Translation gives CASSQDQSGRREQYF.

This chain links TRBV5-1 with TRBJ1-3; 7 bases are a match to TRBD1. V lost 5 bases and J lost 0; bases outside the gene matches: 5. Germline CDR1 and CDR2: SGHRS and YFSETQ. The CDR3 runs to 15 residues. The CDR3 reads CASRPTGISGNTIYF. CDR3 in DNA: TGCGCCAGCAGACCGACAGGGATCTCTGGAAACACCATATATTTT.

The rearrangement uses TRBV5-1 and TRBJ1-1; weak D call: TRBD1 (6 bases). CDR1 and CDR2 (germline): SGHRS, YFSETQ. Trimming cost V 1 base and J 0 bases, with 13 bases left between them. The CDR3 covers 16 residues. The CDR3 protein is CASSLSLGQMNTEAFF. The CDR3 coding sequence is TGCGCCAGCAGCTTGAGTCTCGGACAGATGAACACTGAAGCTTTCTTT.

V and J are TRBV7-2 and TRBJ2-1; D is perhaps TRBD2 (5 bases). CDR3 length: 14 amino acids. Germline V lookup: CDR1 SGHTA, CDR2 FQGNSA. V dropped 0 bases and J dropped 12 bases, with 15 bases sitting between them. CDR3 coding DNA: TGTGCCAGCAGCTTAGCGCGGGCGGCAGAGGGGCAGTTCTTC. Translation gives CASSLARAAEGQFF.

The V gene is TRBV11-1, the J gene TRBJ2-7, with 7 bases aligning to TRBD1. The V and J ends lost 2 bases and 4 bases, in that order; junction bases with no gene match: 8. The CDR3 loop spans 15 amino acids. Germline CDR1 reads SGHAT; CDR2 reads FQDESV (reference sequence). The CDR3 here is CASSLLGQAKYEQYF. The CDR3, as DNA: TGTGCCAGCAGCTTATTAGGACAGGCCAAGTACGAGCAGTACTTC.

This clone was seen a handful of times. In DNA, the CDR3 is TGTGCCAGCAGTTACGACACTCGGCAAGAGACCCAGTACTTC. Encoded protein: CASSYDTRQETQYF. The rearrangement joins TRBV6-5 to TRBJ2-5, with no clear D. The germline CDR1 and CDR2 sequences are MNHEY and SVGAGI. V shed 2 bases and J shed 2 bases, with 9 bases lying between them. The CDR3 is 14 amino acids.

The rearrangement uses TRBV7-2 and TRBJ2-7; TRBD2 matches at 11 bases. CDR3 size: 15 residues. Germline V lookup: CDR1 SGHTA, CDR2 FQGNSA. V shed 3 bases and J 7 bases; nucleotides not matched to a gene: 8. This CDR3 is CASSFLAGGPGEQYF. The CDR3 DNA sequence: TGTGCCAGCAGCTTCCTAGCGGGAGGTCCGGGGGAGCAGTACTTC.

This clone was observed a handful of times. The CDR3 coding sequence is TGTGCCAGCAGTTTTTCCACCGCCAGGGGAGTAGACGAGCAGTACTTC. Residues: CASSFSTARGVDEQYF. The rearrangement links TRBV28 to TRBJ2-7, with D possibly being TRBD1 (6 bases). Trimming left V 3 bases short and J 5 bases short, with 20 bases between. This CDR3 comprises 16 residues. Germline V lookup: CDR1 MDHEN, CDR2 SYDVKM.

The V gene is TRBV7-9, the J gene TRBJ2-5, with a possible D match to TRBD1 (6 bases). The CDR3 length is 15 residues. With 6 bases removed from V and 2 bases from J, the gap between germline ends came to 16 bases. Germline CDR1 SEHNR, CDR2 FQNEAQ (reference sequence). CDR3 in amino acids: CASRLMGAAQETQYF. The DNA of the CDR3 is TGTGCCAGCAGGCTTATGGGGGCCGCACAAGAGACCCAGTACTTC.

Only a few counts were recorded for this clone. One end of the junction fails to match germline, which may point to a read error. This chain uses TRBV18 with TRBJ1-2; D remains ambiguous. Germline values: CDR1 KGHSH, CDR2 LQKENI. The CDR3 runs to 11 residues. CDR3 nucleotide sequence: TGTGCCAGCTCACTAAGAGGGCAGTCTGTCTTC. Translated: CASSLRGQSVF. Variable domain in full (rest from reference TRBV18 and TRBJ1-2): NAGVMQNPRHLVRRRGQEARLRCSPMKGHSHVYWYRQLPEEGLKFMVYLQKENIIDESGMPKERFSAEFPKEGPSILRIQQVVRGDSAAYFCASSLRGQSVFGSGTRLTVV.

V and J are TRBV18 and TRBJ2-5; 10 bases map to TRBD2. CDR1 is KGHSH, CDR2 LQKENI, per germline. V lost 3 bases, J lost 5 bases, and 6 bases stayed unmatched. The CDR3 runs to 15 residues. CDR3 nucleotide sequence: TGTGCCAGCTCACCTGGCACTAGCGGGACGGAGACCCAGTACTTC. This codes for CASSPGTSGTETQYF.

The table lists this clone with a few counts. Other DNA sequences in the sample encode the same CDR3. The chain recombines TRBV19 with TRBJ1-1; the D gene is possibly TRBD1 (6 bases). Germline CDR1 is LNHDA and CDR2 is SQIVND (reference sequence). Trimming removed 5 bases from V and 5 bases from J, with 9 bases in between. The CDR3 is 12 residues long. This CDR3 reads CASSLQGTEAFF. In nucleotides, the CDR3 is TGTGCCAGTAGTTTACAGGGAACTGAAGCTTTCTTT.